Below are 6 T cell receptor beta chains sequenced from a single sample in a study of cytomegalovirus exposure and HLA in healthy donors. 60 Vbeta and 13 Jbeta primers were used in PCR. Generated by immunoSEQ multiplex PCR, the TCRdb table keeps only in-frame clones and is missing some. There are approximately 93,000 clones in the sample, with 3.4% held by the top ten. Sequenced: PBMCs. Every receptor here comes from a woman aged 25 to 39 in good health and CMV-seronegative.

The chain couples TRBV28 to TRBJ1-5, with TRBD1 as a possible D gene (6 bases). V was cut by 3 bases and J by 5 bases, with 14 bases left in between. The CDR3 sequence is 15 residues long. Germline CDR1 is MDHEN and CDR2 is SYDVKM. This CDR3 is CASSLAQGGDQPQHF. CDR3 DNA: TGTGCCAGCAGTTTGGCACAGGGTGGGGATCAGCCCCAGCATTTT.

The chain is built from TRBV5-6 and TRBJ1-2; 9 nucleotides match TRBD1. The CDR3 length is 15 residues. Trimming at V came to 1 base and at J to 5 bases, leaving 6 bases not matched to a gene. Germline lookup yields CDR1 SGHDT and CDR2 YYEEEE. CDR3 DNA sequence: TGTGCCAGCAGCTTGAGGTCGGGGACAGGGTATGGCTACACCTTC. Its translation is CASSLRSGTGYGYTF.

The CDR3 sequence is CASSPRTSGTFYNEQFF. The DNA for the CDR3 is TGTGCCAGCTCACCGAGGACTAGCGGGACGTTCTACAATGAGCAGTTCTTC. The chain carries TRBV18 and TRBJ2-1, with 12 bases that match TRBD2. Germline CDR1 is KGHSH and CDR2 is LQKENI. This CDR3 spans 17 amino acids. Trimming took 3 bases from V and 3 from J; bases not matched to a gene: 6.

The chain employs TRBV27 and TRBJ1-5, with TRBD1 as a possible D gene (5 bases). The CDR3 is made up of 14 amino acids. Trimming removed 11 bases at V and 2 bases at J, with 16 bases between. Germline CDR1 MNHEY, CDR2 SMNVEV (reference sequence). CDR3 bases: TGTGCCTCCGGGCCCTTCAGGGGCAATCAGCCCCAGCATTTT. It yields the protein CASGPFRGNQPQHF.

The chain has TRBV7-2 and TRBJ1-5; a possible D gene is TRBD1 (6 bases). Per the germline V gene, CDR1 is SGHTA and CDR2 is FQGNSA. V lost 1 base and J lost 7, with 20 bases in between. CDR3 length: 17 amino acids. The CDR3 here is CASSLVSSRTGSQPQHF. CDR3 DNA: TGTGCCAGCAGCTTAGTTTCTTCGAGAACAGGGTCCCAGCCCCAGCATTTT. Together with reference TRBV7-2 and TRBJ1-5, the CDR3 gives the full variable domain: GAGVSQSPSNKVTEKGKDVELRCDPISGHTALYWYRQSLGQGLEFLIYFQGNSAPDKSGLPSDRFSAERTGGSVSTLTIQRTQQEDSAVYLCASSLVSSRTGSQPQHFGDGTRLSIL.

V gene TRBV9 combines with J gene TRBJ2-2; 9 bases line up with TRBD2. In germline, CDR1 is SGDLS, CDR2 YYNGEE. This CDR3 is built from 18 residues. The V segment lost 0 bases and the J segment 7 bases; nucleotides outside the gene matches: 13. The CDR3 is CASSVATRAGGLHGELFF. The CDR3 nucleotides are TGTGCCAGCAGCGTAGCTACACGGGCGGGGGGGCTACACGGGGAGCTGTTTTTT.